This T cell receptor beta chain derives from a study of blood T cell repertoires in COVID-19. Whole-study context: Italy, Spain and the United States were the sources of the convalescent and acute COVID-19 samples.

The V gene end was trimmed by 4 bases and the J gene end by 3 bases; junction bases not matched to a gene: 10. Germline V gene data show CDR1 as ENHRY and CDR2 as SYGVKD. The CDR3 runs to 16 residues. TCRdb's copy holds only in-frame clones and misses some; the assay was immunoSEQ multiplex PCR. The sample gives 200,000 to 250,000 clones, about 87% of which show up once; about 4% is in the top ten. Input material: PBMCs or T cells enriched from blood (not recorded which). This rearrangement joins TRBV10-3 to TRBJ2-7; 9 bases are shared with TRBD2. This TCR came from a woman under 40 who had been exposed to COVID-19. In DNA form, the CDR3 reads TGTGCCATCAGTGGCAGCCGACTAGCGGACTACTACGAGCAGTACTTC. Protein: CAISGSRLADYYEQYF.